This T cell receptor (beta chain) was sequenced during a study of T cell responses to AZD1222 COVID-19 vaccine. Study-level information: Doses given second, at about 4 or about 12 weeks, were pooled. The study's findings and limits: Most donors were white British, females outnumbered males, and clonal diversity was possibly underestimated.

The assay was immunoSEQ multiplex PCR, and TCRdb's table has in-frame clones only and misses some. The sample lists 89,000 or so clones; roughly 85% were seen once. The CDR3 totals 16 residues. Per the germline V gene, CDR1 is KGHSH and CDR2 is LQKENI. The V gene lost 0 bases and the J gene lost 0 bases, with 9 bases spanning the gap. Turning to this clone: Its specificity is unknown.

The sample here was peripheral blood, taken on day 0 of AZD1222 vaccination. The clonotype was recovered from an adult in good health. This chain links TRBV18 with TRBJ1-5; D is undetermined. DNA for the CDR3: TGTGCCAGCTCACCACCGACGGACCATAGCAATCAGCCCCAGCATTTT. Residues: CASSPPTDHSNQPQHF.